The text below deals with one T cell receptor beta chain. The V end was cut by 6 bases, the J end by 1 base, with 16 bases between. Germline lookup yields CDR1 SGHAT and CDR2 FQNNGV. The CDR3 covers 15 residues. Methods used by the authors: The authors estimated nucleated cell counts from reference gene primer amplification. Sequencing used immunoSEQ multiplex PCR; TCRdb keeps in-frame clones, though not all of them. The V and J calls and clone size are taken from that table; D and trimming were inferred from the DNA. The repertoire holds 190,000 or so clones, about 89% seen once, with 6.7% in the top ten. These data are taken from a study of blood T cell repertoires in COVID-19. The wider study: Sites across the United States, Italy and Spain contributed samples from acute and convalescent COVID-19.

The sample consisted of peripheral blood. This chain connects TRBV11-2 to TRBJ2-7; possible D gene TRBD2, 5 bases. The receptor's source is a man between 40 and 49 years old with acute or convalescent COVID-19. The CDR3 DNA reads as TGTGCCAGCAGAACCCTGAGGGCTGGGTCCTACGAGCAGTACTTC. Its translation: CASRTLRAGSYEQYF.